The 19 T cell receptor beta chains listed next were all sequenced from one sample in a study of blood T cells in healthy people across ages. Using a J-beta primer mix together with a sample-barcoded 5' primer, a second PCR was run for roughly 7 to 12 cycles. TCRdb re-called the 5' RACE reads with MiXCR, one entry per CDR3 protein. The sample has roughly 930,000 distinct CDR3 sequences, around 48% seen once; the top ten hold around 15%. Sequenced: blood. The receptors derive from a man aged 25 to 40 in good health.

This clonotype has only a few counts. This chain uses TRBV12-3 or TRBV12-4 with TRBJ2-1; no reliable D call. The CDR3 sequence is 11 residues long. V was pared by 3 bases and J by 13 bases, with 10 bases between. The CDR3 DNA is TGTGCCAGCAGTTTGGGTCTGGTTCAGTTCTTC. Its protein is CASSLGLVQFF.

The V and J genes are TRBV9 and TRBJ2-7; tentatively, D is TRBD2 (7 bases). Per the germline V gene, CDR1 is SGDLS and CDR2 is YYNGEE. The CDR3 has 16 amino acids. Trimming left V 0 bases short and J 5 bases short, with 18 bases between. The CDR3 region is CASSVAGGAPRNEQYF. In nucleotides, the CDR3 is TGTGCCAGCAGCGTAGCGGGGGGCGCACCAAGAAACGAGCAGTACTTC.

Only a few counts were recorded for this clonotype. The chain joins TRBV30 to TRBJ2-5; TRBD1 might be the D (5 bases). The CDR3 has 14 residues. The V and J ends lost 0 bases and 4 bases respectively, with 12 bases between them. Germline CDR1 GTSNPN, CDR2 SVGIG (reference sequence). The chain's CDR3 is CAWSVVYGAETQYF. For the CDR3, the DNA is TGTGCCTGGAGTGTAGTGTATGGGGCAGAGACCCAGTACTTC. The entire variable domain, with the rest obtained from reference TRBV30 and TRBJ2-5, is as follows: SQTIHQWPATLVQPVGSPLSLECTVEGTSNPNLYWYRQAAGRGLQLLFYSVGIGQISSEVPQNLSASRPQDRQFILSSKKLLLSDSGFYLCAWSVVYGAETQYFGPGTRLLVL.

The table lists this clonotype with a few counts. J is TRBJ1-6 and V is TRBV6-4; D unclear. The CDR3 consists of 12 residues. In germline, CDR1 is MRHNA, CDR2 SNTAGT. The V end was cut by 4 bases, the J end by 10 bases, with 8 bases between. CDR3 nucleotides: TGTGCCAGCAGTGGATGGGGATCACCCCTCCACTTT. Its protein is CASSGWGSPLHF.

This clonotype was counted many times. The chain's CDR3 is CASSTTGGADTQYF. In DNA, the CDR3 is TGTGCCAGCAGTACGACAGGGGGGGCAGATACGCAGTATTTT. V usage is TRBV28 and J usage is TRBJ2-3; 9 bases agree with TRBD1. Germline-derived CDR1 and CDR2 are MDHEN and SYDVKM. The CDR3 is made up of 14 amino acids. The V gene end was trimmed by 5 bases and the J gene end by 4 bases; junction bases not matched to a gene: 4.

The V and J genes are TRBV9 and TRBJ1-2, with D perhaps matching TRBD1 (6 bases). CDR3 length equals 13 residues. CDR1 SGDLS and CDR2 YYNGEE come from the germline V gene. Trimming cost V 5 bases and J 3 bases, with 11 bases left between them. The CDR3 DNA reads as TGTGCCAGCAGAAGGGGGACCGACTATGGCTACACCTTC. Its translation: CASRRGTDYGYTF.

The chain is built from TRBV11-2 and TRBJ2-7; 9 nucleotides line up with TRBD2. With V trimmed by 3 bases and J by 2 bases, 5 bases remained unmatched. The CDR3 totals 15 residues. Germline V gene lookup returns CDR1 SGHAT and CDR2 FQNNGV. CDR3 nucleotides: TGTGCCAGCAGCTTCTCTAGCGGGGAGACCTACGAGCAGTACTTC. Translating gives CASSFSSGETYEQYF.

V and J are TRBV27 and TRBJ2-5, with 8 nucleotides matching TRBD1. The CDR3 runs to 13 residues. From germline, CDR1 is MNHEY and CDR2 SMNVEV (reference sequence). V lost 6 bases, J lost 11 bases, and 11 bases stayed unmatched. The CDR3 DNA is TGTGCCAGCAGATCGGACAGGGCCAATGAGCAGTACTTC. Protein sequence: CASRSDRANEQYF.

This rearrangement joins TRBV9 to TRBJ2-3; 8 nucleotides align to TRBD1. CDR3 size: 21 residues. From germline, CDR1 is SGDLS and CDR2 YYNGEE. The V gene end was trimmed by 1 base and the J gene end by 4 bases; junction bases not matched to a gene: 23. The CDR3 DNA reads TGTGCCAGCAGCGTATCCCCTTTCTTGGACAGGGTTTTGGGACAACCAGATACGCAGTATTTT. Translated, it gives CASSVSPFLDRVLGQPDTQYF.

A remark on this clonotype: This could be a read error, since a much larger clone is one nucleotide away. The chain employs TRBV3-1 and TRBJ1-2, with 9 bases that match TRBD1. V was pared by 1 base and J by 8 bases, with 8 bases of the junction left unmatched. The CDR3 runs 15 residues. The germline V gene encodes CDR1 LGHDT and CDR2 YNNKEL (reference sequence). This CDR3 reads CASSQVTGGAEGYTF. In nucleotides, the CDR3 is TGTGCCAGCAGCCAAGTTACAGGGGGCGCGGAGGGCTACACCTTC.

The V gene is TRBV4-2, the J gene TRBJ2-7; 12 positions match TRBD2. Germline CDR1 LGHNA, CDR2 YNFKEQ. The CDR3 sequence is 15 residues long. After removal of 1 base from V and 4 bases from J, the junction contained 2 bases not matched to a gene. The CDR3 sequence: CASSQGTSGEYEQYF. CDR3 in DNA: TGTGCCAGCAGCCAAGGGACTAGCGGGGAATACGAGCAGTACTTC.

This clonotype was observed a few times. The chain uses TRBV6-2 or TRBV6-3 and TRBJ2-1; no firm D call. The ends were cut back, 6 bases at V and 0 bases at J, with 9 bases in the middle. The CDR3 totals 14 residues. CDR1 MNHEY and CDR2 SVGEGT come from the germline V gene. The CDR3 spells CASRDRNSYNEQFF. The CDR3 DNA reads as TGTGCCAGCAGAGATAGGAACTCCTACAATGAGCAGTTCTTC.

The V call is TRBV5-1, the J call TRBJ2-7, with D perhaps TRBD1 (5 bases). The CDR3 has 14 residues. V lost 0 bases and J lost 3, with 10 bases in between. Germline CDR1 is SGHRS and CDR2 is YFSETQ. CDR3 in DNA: TGCGCCAGCAGCTTGGAACAGGACCACTACGAGCAGTACTTC. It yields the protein CASSLEQDHYEQYF.

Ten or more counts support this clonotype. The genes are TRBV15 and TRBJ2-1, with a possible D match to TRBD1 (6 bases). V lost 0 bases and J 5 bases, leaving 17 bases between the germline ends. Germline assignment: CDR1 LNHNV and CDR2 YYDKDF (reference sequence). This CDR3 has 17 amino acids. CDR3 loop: CATSRDRIGQPNNEQFF. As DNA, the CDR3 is TGTGCCACCAGCAGAGATCGGATCGGACAGCCTAACAATGAGCAGTTCTTC.

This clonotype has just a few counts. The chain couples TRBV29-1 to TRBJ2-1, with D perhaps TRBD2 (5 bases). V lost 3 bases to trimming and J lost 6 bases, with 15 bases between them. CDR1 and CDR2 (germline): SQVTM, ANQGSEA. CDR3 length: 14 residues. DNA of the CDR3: TGCAGCGTTGATCCAGCGGAAACCTTCAATGAGCAGTTCTTC. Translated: CSVDPAETFNEQFF.

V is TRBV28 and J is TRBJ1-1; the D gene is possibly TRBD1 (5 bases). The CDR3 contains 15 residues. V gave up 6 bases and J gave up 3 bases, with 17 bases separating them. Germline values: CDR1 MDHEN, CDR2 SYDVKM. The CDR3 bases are TGTGCCAGCAGAGAACTCAGGGTGTCTGACACTGAAGCTTTCTTT. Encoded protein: CASRELRVSDTEAFF.

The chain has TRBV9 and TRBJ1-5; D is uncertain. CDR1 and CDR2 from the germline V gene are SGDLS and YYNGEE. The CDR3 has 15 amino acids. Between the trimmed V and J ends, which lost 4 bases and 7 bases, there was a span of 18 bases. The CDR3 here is CASSSGEGSRQPQHF. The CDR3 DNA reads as TGTGCCAGCAGCTCCGGAGAAGGGTCGAGGCAGCCCCAGCATTTT.

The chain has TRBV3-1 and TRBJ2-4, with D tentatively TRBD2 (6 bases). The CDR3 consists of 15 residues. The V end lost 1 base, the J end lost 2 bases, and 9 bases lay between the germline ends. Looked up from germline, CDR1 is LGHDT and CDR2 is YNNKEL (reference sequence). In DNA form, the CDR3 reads TGTGCCAGCAGCCAAGGTCGGGACTCCAAAAACATTCAGTACTTC. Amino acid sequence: CASSQGRDSKNIQYF.

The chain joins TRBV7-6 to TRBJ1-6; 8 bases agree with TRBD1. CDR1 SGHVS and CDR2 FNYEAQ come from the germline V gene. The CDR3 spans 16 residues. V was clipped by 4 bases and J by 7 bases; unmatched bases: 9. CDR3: CASSSDRTGWNSPLHF. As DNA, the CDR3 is TGTGCCAGCAGCTCCGATCGGACAGGGTGGAATTCACCCCTCCACTTT.